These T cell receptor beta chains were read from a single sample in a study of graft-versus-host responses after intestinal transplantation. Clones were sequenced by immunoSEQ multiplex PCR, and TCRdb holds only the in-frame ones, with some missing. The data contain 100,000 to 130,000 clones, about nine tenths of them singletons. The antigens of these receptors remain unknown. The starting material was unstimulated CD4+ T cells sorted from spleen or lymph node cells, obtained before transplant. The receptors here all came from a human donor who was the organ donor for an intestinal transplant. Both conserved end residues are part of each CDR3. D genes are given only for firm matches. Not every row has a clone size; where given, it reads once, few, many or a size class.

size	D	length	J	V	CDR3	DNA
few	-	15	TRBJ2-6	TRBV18	CASSPQHSGANVLTF	TGTGCCAGCTCACCACAACACTCTGGGGCCAACGTCCTGACTTTC
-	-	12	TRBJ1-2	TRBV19	CASSTPGVGYTF	TGTGCCAGTAGTACCCCCGGGGTGGGCTACACCTTC
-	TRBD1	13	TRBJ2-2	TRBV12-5	CASGWDRGGELFF	TGTGCTAGTGGTTGGGACAGGGGCGGGGAGCTGTTTTTT
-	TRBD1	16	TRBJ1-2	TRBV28	CASSLGDSNFIYGYTF	TGTGCCAGCAGTTTAGGGGACAGCAACTTTATCTATGGCTACACCTTC
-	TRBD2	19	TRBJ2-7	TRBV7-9	CASSLAGLAGGKQTHEQYF	TGTGCCAGCAGCTTAGCCGGACTAGCGGGAGGTAAACAGACCCACGAGCAGTACTTC
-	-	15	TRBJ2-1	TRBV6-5	CASSLRGTFYNEQFF	TGTGCCAGCAGTTTGAGGGGGACCTTCTACAATGAGCAGTTCTTC
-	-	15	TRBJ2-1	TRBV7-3	CASSFYRSSYNEQFF	TGTGCCAGCAGCTTTTATAGGAGCTCCTACAATGAGCAGTTCTTC
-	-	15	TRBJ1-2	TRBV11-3	CASSSSDGGVYGYTF	TGTGCCAGCAGCTCATCGGACGGCGGGGTATATGGCTACACCTTC
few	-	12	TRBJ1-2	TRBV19	CASSIDDRSPTF	TGTGCCAGTAGTATAGATGATCGTAGCCCCACCTTC
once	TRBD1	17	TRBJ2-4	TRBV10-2	CASSGGRGQGAKNIQYF	TGCGCCAGCAGTGGGGGCCGGGGACAGGGAGCCAAAAACATTCAGTACTTC